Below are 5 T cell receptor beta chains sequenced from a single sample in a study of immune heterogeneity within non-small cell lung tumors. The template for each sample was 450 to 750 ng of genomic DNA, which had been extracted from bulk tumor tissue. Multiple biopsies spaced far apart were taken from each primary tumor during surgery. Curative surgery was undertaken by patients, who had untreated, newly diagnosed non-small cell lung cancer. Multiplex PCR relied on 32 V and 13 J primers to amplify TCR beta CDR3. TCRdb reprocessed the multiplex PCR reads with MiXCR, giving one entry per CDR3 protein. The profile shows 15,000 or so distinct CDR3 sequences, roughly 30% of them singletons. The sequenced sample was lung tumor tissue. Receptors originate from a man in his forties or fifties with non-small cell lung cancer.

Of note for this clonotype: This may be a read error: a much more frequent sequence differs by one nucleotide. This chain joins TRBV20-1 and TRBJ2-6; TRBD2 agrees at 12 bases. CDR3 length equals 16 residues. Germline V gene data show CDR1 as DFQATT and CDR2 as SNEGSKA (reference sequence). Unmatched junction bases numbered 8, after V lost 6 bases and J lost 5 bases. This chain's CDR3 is CSAWTSGMSWANVLTF. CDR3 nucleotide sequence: TGCAGTGCCTGGACTAGCGGGATGTCTTGGGCCAACGTCCTGACTTTC.

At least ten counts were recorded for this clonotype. The chain's CDR3 is CASSFRTSREQYF. DNA for the CDR3: TGTGCCAGCAGCTTCCGGACTAGTCGCGAGCAGTACTTC. The chain uses TRBV7-2 and TRBJ2-7, with 7 bases identical to TRBD2. The CDR3 is 13 amino acids. Germline values: CDR1 SGHTA, CDR2 FQGNSA. V gave up 3 bases and J gave up 6 bases; unmatched junction bases: 5.

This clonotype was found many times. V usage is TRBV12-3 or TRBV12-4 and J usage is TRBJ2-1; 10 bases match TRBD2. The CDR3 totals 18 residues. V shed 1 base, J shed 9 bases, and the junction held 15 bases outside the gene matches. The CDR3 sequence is CASSLEAGGPGHAIEQFF. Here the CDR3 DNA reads TGTGCCAGCAGTTTAGAAGCGGGAGGGCCGGGTCATGCAATTGAGCAGTTCTTC.

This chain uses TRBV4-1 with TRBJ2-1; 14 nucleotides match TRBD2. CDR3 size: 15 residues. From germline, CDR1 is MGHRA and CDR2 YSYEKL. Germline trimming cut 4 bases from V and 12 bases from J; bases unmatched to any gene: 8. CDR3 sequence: CASSPPGLAGDGQFF. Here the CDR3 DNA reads TGCGCCAGCAGCCCTCCGGGACTAGCGGGAGACGGGCAGTTCTTC.

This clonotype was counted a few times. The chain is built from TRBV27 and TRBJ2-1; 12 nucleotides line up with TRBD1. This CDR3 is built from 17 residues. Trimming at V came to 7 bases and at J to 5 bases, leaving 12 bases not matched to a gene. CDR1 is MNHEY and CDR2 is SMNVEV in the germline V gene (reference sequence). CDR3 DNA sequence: TGTGCCAGCATCTCGAGGGGGGACAGGGGGCGCGACAATGAGCAGTTCTTC. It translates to CASISRGDRGRDNEQFF.